The clone carrying this TCR beta chain was seen only once. The entry originates in a study of T cells after yellow fever vaccination. CDR3 length equals 12 residues. Looked up from germline, CDR1 is LNHDA and CDR2 is SQIVND (reference sequence). The V end lost 10 bases, the J end lost 5 bases, and 14 bases lay between the germline ends. Via MiXCR, TCRdb re-called the 5' RACE reads, giving one row per CDR3 protein. The repertoire holds more than 65,000 distinct CDR3 sequences, with more than 5.5% as singletons. The J gene is TRBJ2-5, the V gene TRBV19; TRBD2 might be the D (6 bases). Sequencing was performed on CD8+ T cells sorted from PBMCs, taken about 10 days after the first yellow fever vaccination. The sequence came from a man aged 18 to 30 who received the YFV17D yellow fever vaccine. The DNA for the CDR3 is TGTGCCACACGGGACTTCCATGAGACCCAGTACTTC. Translation gives CATRDFHETQYF.